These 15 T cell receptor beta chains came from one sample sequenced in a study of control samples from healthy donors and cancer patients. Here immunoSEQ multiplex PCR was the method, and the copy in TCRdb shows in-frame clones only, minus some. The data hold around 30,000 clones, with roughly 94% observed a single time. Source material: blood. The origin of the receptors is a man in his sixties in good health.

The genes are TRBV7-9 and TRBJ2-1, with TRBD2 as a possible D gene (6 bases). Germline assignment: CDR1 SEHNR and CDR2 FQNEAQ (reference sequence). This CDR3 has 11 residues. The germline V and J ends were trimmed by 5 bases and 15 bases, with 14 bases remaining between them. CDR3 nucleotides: TGTGCCAGCAGCATCCGGGACTTTGTGTTCTTC. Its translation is CASSIRDFVFF. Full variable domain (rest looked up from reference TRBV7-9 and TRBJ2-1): DTGVSQNPRHKITKRGQNVTFRCDPISEHNRLYWYRQTLGQGPEFLTYFQNEAQLEKSRLLSDRFSAERPKGSFSTLEIQRTEQGDSAMYLCASSIRDFVFFGPGTRLTVL.

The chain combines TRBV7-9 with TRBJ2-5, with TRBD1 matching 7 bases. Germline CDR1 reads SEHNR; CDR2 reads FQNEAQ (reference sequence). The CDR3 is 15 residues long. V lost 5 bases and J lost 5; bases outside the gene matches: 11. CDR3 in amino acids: CASSPQGMVGETQYF. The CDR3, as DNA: TGTGCCAGCAGCCCACAGGGGATGGTCGGGGAGACCCAGTACTTC.

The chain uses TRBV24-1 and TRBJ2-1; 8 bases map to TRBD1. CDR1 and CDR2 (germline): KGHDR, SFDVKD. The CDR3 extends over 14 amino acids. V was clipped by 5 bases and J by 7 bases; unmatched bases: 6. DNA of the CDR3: TGTGCCACCAGTGGACAGGGGTCTTGGAATGAGCAGTTCTTC. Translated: CATSGQGSWNEQFF.

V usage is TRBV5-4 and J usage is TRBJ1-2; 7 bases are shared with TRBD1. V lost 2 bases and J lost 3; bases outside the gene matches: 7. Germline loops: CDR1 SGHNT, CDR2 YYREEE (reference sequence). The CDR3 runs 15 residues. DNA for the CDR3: TGTGCCAGCAGCTTTTTCCTTGGGACAGACTATGGCTACACCTTC. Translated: CASSFFLGTDYGYTF. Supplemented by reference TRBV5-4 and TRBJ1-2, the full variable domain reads ETGVTQSPTHLIKTRGQQVTLRCSSQSGHNTVSWYQQALGQGPQFIFQYYREEENGRGNFPPRFSGLQFPNYSSELNVNALELDDSALYLCASSFFLGTDYGYTFGSGTRLTVV.

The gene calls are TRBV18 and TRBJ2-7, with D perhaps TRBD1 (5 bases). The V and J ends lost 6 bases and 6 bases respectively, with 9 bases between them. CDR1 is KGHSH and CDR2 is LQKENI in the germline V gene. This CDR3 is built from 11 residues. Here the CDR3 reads CASSQGPEQYF. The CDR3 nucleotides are TGTGCCAGCTCTCAGGGCCCCGAGCAGTACTTC.

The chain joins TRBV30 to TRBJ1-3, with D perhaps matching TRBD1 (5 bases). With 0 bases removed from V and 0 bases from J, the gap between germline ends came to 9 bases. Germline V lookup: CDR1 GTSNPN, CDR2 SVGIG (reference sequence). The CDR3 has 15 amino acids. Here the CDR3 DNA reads TGTGCCTGGAGTGTACAAGGGGCCTCTGGAAACACCATATATTTT. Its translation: CAWSVQGASGNTIYF.

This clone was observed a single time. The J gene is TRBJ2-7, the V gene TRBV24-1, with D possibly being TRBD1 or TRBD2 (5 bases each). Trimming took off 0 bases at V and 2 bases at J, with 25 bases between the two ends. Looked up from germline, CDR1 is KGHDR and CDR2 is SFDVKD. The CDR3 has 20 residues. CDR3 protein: CATSDLQDVLGRDGTYEQYF. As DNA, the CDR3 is TGTGCCACCAGTGATTTGCAAGATGTCTTGGGTAGGGACGGCACCTACGAGCAGTACTTC.

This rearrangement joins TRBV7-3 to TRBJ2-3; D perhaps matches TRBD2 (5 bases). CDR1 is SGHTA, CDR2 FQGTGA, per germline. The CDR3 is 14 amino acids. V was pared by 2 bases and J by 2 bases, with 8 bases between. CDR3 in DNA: TGTGCCAGCAGCTTAGGACTGACCACAGATACGCAGTATTTT. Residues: CASSLGLTTDTQYF.

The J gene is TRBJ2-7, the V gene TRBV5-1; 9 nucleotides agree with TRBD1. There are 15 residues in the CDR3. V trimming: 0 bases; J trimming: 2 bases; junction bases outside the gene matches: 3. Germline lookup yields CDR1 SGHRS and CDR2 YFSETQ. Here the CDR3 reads CASSLVTGGAYEQYF. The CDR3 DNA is TGCGCCAGCAGCTTGGTGACAGGGGGAGCCTACGAGCAGTACTTC.

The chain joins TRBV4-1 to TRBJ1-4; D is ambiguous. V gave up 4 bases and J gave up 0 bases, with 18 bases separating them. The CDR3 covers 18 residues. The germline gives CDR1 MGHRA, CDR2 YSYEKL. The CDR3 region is CASSRTAPGRSTNEKLFF. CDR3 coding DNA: TGCGCCAGCAGCCGCACAGCACCCGGGAGATCAACTAATGAAAAACTGTTTTTT.

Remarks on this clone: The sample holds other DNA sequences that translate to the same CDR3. The CDR3 DNA reads as TGTGCCAGCAGCCTGAGGGCGAACACTGAAGCTTTCTTT. It translates to CASSLRANTEAFF. The V and J genes are TRBV7-2 and TRBJ1-1, with unresolved D. The V gene lost 5 bases and the J gene lost 1 base, with 8 bases spanning the gap. Per germline, CDR1 SGHTA and CDR2 FQGNSA. The CDR3 consists of 13 residues.

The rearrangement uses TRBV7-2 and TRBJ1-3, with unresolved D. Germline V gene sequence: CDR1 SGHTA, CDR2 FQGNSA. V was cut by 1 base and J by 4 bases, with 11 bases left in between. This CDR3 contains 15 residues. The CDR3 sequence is CASSLGSMGGNTIYF. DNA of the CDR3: TGTGCCAGCAGCTTAGGGTCAATGGGCGGAAACACCATATATTTT.

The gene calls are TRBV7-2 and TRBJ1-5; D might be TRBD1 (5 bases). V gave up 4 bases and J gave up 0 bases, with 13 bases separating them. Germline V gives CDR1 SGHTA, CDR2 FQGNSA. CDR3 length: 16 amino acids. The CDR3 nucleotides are TGTGCCAGCAGCTCGGGGCAGGGCTATAGCAATCAGCCCCAGCATTTT. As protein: CASSSGQGYSNQPQHF.

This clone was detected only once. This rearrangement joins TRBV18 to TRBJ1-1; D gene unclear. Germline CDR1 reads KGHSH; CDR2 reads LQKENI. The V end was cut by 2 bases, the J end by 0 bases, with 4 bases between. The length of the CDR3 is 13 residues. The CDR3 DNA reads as TGTGCCAGCTCACCAGACATGAACACTGAAGCTTTCTTT. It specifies CASSPDMNTEAFF.

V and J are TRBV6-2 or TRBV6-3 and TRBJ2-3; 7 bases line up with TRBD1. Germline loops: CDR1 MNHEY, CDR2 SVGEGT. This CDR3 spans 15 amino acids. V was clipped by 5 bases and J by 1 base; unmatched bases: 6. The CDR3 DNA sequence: TGTGCCAGCAGTCCCTCCGGACAGGGCACAGATACGCAGTATTTT. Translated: CASSPSGQGTDTQYF.